The 4 T cell receptor beta chains presented below share a single source sample, sequenced in a study of shared clonotypes between healthy human individuals (dated by TCRdb to 2018 to 2021). Library preparation was by the immunoSEQ multiplex PCR assay. TCRdb took this table from immuneACCESS and kept in-frame rearrangements with V and J called. Such tables lack part of the clones; where checked against another copy, unresolved V genes explain under half of the gap, and the rest is unexplained. The sample yields roughly 2,300,000 clones; approximately 90% were counted once. The ten largest make up around 0.4% of the sample. Material for sequencing was naive CD4+ T cells from PBMCs. The label giving this sample's cell subset or site can be read as: CD45RA+ positively selected. Receptors were obtained from a man aged 18 to 35 in good health. Some clones in this sample may be carry-over from other donors' samples.

The V gene is TRBV28, the J gene TRBJ1-5, with 9 bases that match TRBD1. Germline loops: CDR1 MDHEN, CDR2 SYDVKM. V shed 8 bases and J 9 bases; nucleotides not matched to a gene: 11. This CDR3 region has 14 residues. The CDR3 region is CASVTDRGIGPQHF. Here the CDR3 DNA reads TGTGCCAGCGTTACCGACAGGGGGATAGGGCCCCAGCATTTT.

The chain is built from TRBV10-1 and TRBJ2-1; 12 nucleotides match TRBD2. Trimming removed 7 bases from V and 8 bases from J; junction bases left unmatched: 21. CDR3 size: 19 residues. Germline V gives CDR1 WNHNN, CDR2 SYGVQD (reference sequence). Here the CDR3 reads CASKEKTSGSTVVVDEQFF. The CDR3, as DNA: TGCGCCAGCAAGGAAAAGACTAGCGGGAGTACCGTCGTTGTTGATGAGCAGTTCTTC.

This chain connects TRBV5-1 to TRBJ2-7, with D maybe TRBD2 (6 bases). The germline CDR1 and CDR2 sequences are SGHRS and YFSETQ. The CDR3 is made up of 16 amino acids. Trimming stripped 6 bases from V and 2 bases from J, with 21 bases between. CDR3 region: CASNSGLGSGAYEQYF. The CDR3 coding sequence is TGCGCCAGCAACAGCGGTTTGGGGTCGGGGGCCTACGAGCAGTACTTC.

V and J are TRBV14 and TRBJ2-5; D is ambiguous. Germline CDR1 SGHDN, CDR2 FVKESK. Trimming pared 0 bases from V and 5 bases from J, leaving 19 bases between. The CDR3 covers 17 residues. The CDR3 loop reads CASSQDRRLTIGETQYF. In nucleotides, the CDR3 is TGTGCCAGCAGCCAAGATAGGCGTCTCACGATTGGGGAGACCCAGTACTTC.